These T cell receptor beta chains were read from a single sample in a study of identical twins. Using its own MiXCR run on the 5' RACE reads, TCRdb lists one record per CDR3 protein. In the table there are hundreds of thousands of distinct CDR3 sequences, 5.5% to 7% of which are singletons. This sample was also put to use in a study of yellow fever vaccine responses in identical twins.

Sequences were obtained from memory (CD45RO+) T cells sorted from blood. The source is a woman between 18 and 30 years old in good health. The CDR3 runs from the conserved cysteine through the conserved F or W. A D gene is named only where the DNA matches it firmly. Rows may omit the clone size; those that give it use once, few, many or a size class.

d_gene	abundance	v_gene	j_gene	CDR3nt	CDR3aa
TRBD1	.	TRBV11-2	TRBJ2-1	TGTGCCAGCAGCTTAGAAGGACAGGTTTTGCATGAGCAGTTCTTC	CASSLEGQVLHEQFF
TRBD1	many	TRBV5-1	TRBJ1-6	TGCGCCAGCAGCGCCGGGACAGATAATTCACCCCTCCACTTT	CASSAGTDNSPLHF
.	few	TRBV5-6	TRBJ2-4	TGTGCCAGCAGCATTGCTTTTTCGGTAGCCAAAAACATTCAGTACTTC	CASSIAFSVAKNIQYF
.	few	TRBV11-2	TRBJ1-3	TGTGCCAGCAGCCTCCCGTTGGGTGGCTCTGGAAACACCATATATTTT	CASSLPLGGSGNTIYF
.	few	TRBV20-1	TRBJ1-1	TGCAGTGCCTCCGGGACACCGAACACTGAAGCTTTCTTT	CSASGTPNTEAFF
.	many	TRBV5-1	TRBJ2-7	TGCGCCAGCAGCTTTTCACAGGGATACGAGCAGTACTTC	CASSFSQGYEQYF
TRBD1	many	TRBV5-1	TRBJ1-1	TGCGCCAGCAGCTGGGGGACAGCGAACACTGAAGCTTTCTTT	CASSWGTANTEAFF
.	many	TRBV5-1	TRBJ1-6	TGCGCCAGCAGCCCGGTCATGGCGGATTCACCCCTCCACTTT	CASSPVMADSPLHF
.	many	TRBV5-1	TRBJ2-3	TGCGCCAGCAGCCGCGGGACAAGCGGGTTTGGAGATACGCAGTATTTT	CASSRGTSGFGDTQYF
.	few	TRBV20-1	TRBJ2-1	TGCAGTGCTAGAACAGGGACCCCATACAATGAGCAGTTCTTC	CSARTGTPYNEQFF
.	many	TRBV4-1	TRBJ1-1	TGCGCCAGCAGCCAAGACAGTCTCGGCGGGAATGAAGCTTTCTTT	CASSQDSLGGNEAFF
TRBD1	many	TRBV12-3/TRBV12-4	TRBJ2-1	TGTGCCAGCAGTTTTAGGGACAGGGGGCGCGATGATGAGCAGTTCTTC	CASSFRDRGRDDEQFF
TRBD1	many	TRBV7-3	TRBJ1-1	TGTGCCAGCGGCCCCCCCCACGGGACAGGGGAAGCTTTCTTT	CASGPPHGTGEAFF
.	.	TRBV7-2	TRBJ2-5	TGTGCCAGCAGCATCAGGGGGGTAGGGGAGACCCAGTACTTC	CASSIRGVGETQYF
.	many	TRBV6-2/TRBV6-3	TRBJ1-2	TGTGCCAGCAGATCCCCTGGGGACGGCTACACCTTC	CASRSPGDGYTF
TRBD2	few	TRBV14	TRBJ2-4	TGTGCCAGCAGCCAAGTTTCAAGTCCTAGCGGGGGGGCCAAAAACATTCAGTACTTC	CASSQVSSPSGGAKNIQYF
.	few	TRBV25-1	TRBJ1-6	TGTGCCAGCAGTCCTTCTAATTCACCCCTCCACTTT	CASSPSNSPLHF
TRBD1	many	TRBV12-3/TRBV12-4	TRBJ2-1	TGTGCCAGCAGTTCGGGACAGGGGTCCTACAATGAGCAGTTCTTC	CASSSGQGSYNEQFF
.	.	TRBV19	TRBJ1-5	TGTGCCAGTAGCCCCCAAGGTCAGCCCCAGCATTTT	CASSPQGQPQHF
.	many	TRBV6-5	TRBJ1-6	TGTGCCAGCAGTTACCGGACAGAAAATTCACCCCTCCACTTT	CASSYRTENSPLHF
.	many	TRBV11-2	TRBJ2-1	TGTGCCAGCAGCCCAGTAGGGTCCTACAATGAGCAGTTCTTC	CASSPVGSYNEQFF
.	many	TRBV12-3/TRBV12-4	TRBJ1-1	TGTGCCAGCAGCCAGGGGTTGGCCGGCACTGAAGCTTTCTTT	CASSQGLAGTEAFF
TRBD1	many	TRBV5-1	TRBJ2-2	TGCGCCAGCAGCCCGAGGACAGGGACGAACACCGGGGAGCTGTTTTTT	CASSPRTGTNTGELFF
TRBD2	few	TRBV20-1	TRBJ2-7	TGCAGTGCCCCTCGACCGGGACTAGACTACGAGCAGTACTTC	CSAPRPGLDYEQYF
TRBD2	many	TRBV7-2	TRBJ2-2	TGTGCCAGCAGCTGGGGACTAGCGTCGCGCGGGGAGCTGTTTTTT	CASSWGLASRGELFF
.	many	TRBV10-3	TRBJ1-1	TGTGCAATACAGGAGACGAACACTGAAGCTTTCTTT	CAIQETNTEAFF
.	.	TRBV5-8	TRBJ2-2	TGTGCCAGCAGCGCCTGGAGTGGGACCGGGGAGCTGTTTTTT	CASSAWSGTGELFF
.	few	TRBV20-1	TRBJ2-3	TGCAGTGAAAGGACCCAAGGAGATACGCAGTATTTT	CSERTQGDTQYF
TRBD1	.	TRBV11-2	TRBJ2-5	TGTGCCAGCAGCTCCCGGACAGGGCGACCGGGTTTGGAGACCCAGTACTTC	CASSSRTGRPGLETQYF
TRBD2	many	TRBV29-1	TRBJ2-7	TGCAGCGTTGAGGCTTCAGGACTAGCGGGAGACGAGCAGTACTTC	CSVEASGLAGDEQYF
TRBD2	few	TRBV25-1	TRBJ2-1	TGTGCCAGCAGTGTTTGGGGGGGAACCTACAATGAGCAGTTCTTC	CASSVWGGTYNEQFF
.	few	TRBV7-6	TRBJ2-1	TGTGCCAGCAGCAGTAACAGCTACAATGAGCAGTTCTTC	CASSSNSYNEQFF
TRBD2	few	TRBV7-9	TRBJ2-5	TGTGCCAGCAGCTTAGCGATTAGCGGGGGAGAGACCCAGTACTTC	CASSLAISGGETQYF
.	few	TRBV6-2/TRBV6-3	TRBJ1-4	TGTGCCAGCCAAGACAACCCAACTAATGAAAAACTGTTTTTT	CASQDNPTNEKLFF
.	.	TRBV4-1	TRBJ2-7	TGCGCCAGCAGCCAAGGCTCGGCCTACGAGCAGTACTTC	CASSQGSAYEQYF
TRBD2	few	TRBV28	TRBJ2-1	TGTGCCAGCACCAGAGCGGGGGGACCTTACAATGAGCAGTTCTTC	CASTRAGGPYNEQFF
.	many	TRBV12-3/TRBV12-4	TRBJ2-7	TGTGCCAGCAGTCCAGGGGCAGAGAACCACTACGAGCAGTACTTC	CASSPGAENHYEQYF
.	many	TRBV28	TRBJ2-1	TGTGCCAGCAGTCTCCAGGCAGGTGAGCAGTTCTTC	CASSLQAGEQFF
.	many	TRBV20-1	TRBJ2-5	TGCAGTGCTAGAGATGGAGGACAGCAAGAGACCCAGTACTTC	CSARDGGQQETQYF
.	few	TRBV12-3/TRBV12-4	TRBJ2-1	TGTGCCAGCAGGGAGTCTTCTAGCTCCCATGAGCAGTTCTTC	CASRESSSSHEQFF
TRBD2	.	TRBV7-9	TRBJ2-5	TGTGCCAGCAGCCCTGGGGGGGATGGGCGACAAGAGACCCAGTACTTC	CASSPGGDGRQETQYF
.	.	TRBV20-1	TRBJ2-1	TGCAGTGCTGGGGTTGGAGGGCTGCAGCACTATAGGGATGAGCAGTTCTTC	CSAGVGGLQHYRDEQFF
TRBD1	.	TRBV11-2	TRBJ1-2	TGTGCCAGCAGCTCCGACAGGGTGAGGGGCTACACCTTC	CASSSDRVRGYTF
TRBD1	many	TRBV7-6	TRBJ2-3	TGTGCCAGCAGCTTAGAGGGACAGGGGGCAACAGATACGCAGTATTTT	CASSLEGQGATDTQYF
.	many	TRBV18	TRBJ1-3	TGTGCCAGCTCACCCAACCCGGGGACCGGGAGCTCTGGAAACACCATATATTTT	CASSPNPGTGSSGNTIYF
.	few	TRBV10-3	TRBJ2-5	TGTGCCATCAGTGGGACCCAAGAGACCCAGTACTTC	CAISGTQETQYF
.	.	TRBV10-1	TRBJ1-1	TGCGCCAGCAGTCGGACTGATGGGGGTGAAGCTTTCTTT	CASSRTDGGEAFF
TRBD2	many	TRBV2	TRBJ2-3	TGTGCCAGCAAACCTAGCGGGAGCGGGAGCACAGATACGCAGTATTTT	CASKPSGSGSTDTQYF
TRBD2	.	TRBV24-1	TRBJ2-7	TGTGCCACCAGTGATCACCGGGAGGCTAGCGAGCAGTACTTC	CATSDHREASEQYF
.	.	TRBV14	TRBJ2-7	TGTGCCAGCAGCCCTCGGTACGAGCAGTACTTC	CASSPRYEQYF
.	few	TRBV4-1	TRBJ2-6	TGCGCCAGCAGCCAAGATCGAGGGGGTCCCGGGGCCAACGTCCTGACTTTC	CASSQDRGGPGANVLTF
.	.	TRBV23-1	TRBJ1-5	TGCGCCAGCAGTCAATCTTCCCTTCGTGAGGGTCCTCAGCCCCAGCATTTT	CASSQSSLREGPQPQHF
.	many	TRBV29-1	TRBJ1-1	TGCAGCGTTCAGGCAGGGGCAGGAGGCACTGAAGCTTTCTTT	CSVQAGAGGTEAFF
.	.	TRBV3-1	TRBJ2-5	TGTGCCAGCTCCCAAGACTACTGGGTCAATAGGGCCCCCGGGGAGACCCAGTACTTC	CASSQDYWVNRAPGETQYF